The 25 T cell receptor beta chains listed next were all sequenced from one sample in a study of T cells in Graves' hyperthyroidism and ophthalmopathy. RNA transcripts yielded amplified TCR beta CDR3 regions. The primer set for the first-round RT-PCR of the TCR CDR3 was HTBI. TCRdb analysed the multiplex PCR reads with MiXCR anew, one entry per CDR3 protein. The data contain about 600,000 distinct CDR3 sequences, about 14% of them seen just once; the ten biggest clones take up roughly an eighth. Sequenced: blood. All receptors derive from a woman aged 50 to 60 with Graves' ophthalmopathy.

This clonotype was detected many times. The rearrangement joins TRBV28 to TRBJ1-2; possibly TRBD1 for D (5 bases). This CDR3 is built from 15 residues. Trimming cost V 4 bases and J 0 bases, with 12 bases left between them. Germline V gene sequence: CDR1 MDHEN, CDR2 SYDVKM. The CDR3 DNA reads TGTGCCAGCAGTTCACAGGCGGCCCCTAACTATGGCTACACCTTC. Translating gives CASSSQAAPNYGYTF.

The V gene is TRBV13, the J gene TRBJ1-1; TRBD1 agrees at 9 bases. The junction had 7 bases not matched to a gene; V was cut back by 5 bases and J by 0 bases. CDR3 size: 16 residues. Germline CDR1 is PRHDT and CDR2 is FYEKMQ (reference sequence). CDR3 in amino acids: CASSPFTGGMNTEAFF. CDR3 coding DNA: TGTGCCAGCAGCCCCTTTACAGGGGGCATGAACACTGAAGCTTTCTTT. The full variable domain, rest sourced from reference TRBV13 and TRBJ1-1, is AAGVIQSPRHLIKEKRETATLKCYPIPRHDTVYWYQQGPGQDPQFLISFYEKMQSDKGSIPDRFSAQQFSDYHSELNMSSLELGDSALYFCASSPFTGGMNTEAFFGQGTRLTVV.

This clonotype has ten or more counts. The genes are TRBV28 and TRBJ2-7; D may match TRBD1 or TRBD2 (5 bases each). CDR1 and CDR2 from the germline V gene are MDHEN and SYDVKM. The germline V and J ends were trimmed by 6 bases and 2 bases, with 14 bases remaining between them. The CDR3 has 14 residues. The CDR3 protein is CASRPGTLTYEQYF. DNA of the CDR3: TGTGCCAGCAGGCCCGGGACCTTAACCTACGAGCAGTACTTC. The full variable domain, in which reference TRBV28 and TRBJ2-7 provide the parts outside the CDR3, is DVKVTQSSRYLVKRTGEKVFLECVQDMDHENMFWYRQDPGLGLRLIYFSYDVKMKEKGDIPEGYSVSREKKERFSLILESASTNQTSMYLCASRPGTLTYEQYFGPGTRLTVT.

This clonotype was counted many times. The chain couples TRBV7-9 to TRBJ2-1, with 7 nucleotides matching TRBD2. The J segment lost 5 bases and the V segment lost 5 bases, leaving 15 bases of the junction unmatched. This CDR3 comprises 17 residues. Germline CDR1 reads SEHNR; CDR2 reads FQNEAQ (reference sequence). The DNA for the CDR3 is TGTGCCAGCAGCCTCCCGACTAGCCGGGGGGATAACAATGAGCAGTTCTTC. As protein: CASSLPTSRGDNNEQFF.

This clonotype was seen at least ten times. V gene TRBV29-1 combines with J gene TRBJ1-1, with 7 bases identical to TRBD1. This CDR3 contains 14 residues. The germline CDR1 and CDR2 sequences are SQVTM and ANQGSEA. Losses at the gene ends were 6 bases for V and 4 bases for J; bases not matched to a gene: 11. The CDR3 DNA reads TGCAGCGTAGAAACAGGGGAGGCGGGCACTGAAGCTTTCTTT. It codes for CSVETGEAGTEAFF. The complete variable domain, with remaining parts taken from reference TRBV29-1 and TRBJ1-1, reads SAVISQKPSRDICQRGTSLTIQCQVDSQVTMMFWYRQQPGQSLTLIATANQGSEATYESGFVIDKFPISRPNLTFSTLTVSNMSPEDSSIYLCSVETGEAGTEAFFGQGTRLTVV.

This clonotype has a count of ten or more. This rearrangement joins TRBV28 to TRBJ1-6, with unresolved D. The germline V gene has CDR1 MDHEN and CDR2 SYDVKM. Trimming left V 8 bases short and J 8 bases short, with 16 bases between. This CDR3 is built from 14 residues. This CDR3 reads CASFPAYGYSPLHF. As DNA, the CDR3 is TGTGCCAGCTTCCCTGCCTATGGGTATTCACCCCTCCACTTT.

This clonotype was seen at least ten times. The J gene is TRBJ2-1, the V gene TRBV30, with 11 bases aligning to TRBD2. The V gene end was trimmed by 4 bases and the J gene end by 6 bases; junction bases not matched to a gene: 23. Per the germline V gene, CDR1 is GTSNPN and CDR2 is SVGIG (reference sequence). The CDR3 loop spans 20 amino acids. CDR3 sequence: CAWTRPLLLAGGITRNEQFF. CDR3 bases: TGTGCCTGGACCCGACCTCTTCTCTTAGCGGGAGGGATTACTCGCAATGAGCAGTTCTTC.

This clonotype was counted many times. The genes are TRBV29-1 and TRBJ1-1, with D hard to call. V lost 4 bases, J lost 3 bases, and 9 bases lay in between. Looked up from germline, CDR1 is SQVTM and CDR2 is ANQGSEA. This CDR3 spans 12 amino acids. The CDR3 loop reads CSVVPGDTEAFF. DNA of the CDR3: TGCAGCGTTGTTCCGGGAGACACTGAAGCTTTCTTT.

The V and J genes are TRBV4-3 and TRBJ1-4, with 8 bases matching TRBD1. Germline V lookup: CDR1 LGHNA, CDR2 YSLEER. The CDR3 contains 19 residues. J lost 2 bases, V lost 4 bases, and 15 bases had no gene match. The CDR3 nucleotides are TGCGCCAGCAGCCCCAGCCCAGGGGGCGGGTATTCTACTAATGAAAAACTGTTTTTT. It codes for CASSPSPGGGYSTNEKLFF.

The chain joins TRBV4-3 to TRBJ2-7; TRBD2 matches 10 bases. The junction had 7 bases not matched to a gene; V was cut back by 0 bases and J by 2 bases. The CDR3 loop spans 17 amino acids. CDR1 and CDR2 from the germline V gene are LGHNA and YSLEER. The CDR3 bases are TGCGCCAGCAGCCAAGATCACTGGACTAGCGGAACCTACGAGCAGTACTTC. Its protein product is CASSQDHWTSGTYEQYF.

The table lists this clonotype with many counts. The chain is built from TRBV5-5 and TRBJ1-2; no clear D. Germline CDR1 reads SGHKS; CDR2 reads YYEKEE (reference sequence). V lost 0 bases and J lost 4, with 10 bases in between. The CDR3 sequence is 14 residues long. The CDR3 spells CASSLDSSSYGYTF. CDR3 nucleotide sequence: TGTGCCAGCAGCTTGGACAGTTCCTCCTATGGCTACACCTTC.

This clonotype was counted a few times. The CDR3 sequence: CASSLPTSGRFTGELFF. The CDR3 bases are TGTGCCAGTAGTCTGCCGACTAGCGGGAGGTTCACCGGGGAGCTGTTTTTT. The chain carries TRBV19 and TRBJ2-2; 13 bases are shared with TRBD2. Trimming took 5 bases from V and 4 from J; bases not matched to a gene: 7. The CDR3 spans 17 residues. Germline CDR1 LNHDA, CDR2 SQIVND (reference sequence).

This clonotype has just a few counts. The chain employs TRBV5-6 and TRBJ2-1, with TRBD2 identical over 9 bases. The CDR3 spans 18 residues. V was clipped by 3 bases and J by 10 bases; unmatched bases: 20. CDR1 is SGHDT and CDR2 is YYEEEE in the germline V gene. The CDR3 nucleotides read TGTGCCAGCAGCTCGCCCAGGGGTGGTCAAGCGGGAGGAAAGGAGCAGTTCTTC. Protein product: CASSSPRGGQAGGKEQFF.

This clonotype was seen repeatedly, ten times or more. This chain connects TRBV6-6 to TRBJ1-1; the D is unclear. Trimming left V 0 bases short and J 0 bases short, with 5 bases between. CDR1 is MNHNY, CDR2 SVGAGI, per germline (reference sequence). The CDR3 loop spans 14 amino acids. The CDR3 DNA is TGTGCCAGCAGTTACTCGCCAATGAACACTGAAGCTTTCTTT. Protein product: CASSYSPMNTEAFF.

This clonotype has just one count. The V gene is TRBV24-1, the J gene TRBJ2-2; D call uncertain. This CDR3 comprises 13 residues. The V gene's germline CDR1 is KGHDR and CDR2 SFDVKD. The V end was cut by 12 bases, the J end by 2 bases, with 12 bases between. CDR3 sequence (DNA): TGTGCCTCCCCTCGGGCAAACACCGGGGAGCTGTTTTTT. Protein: CASPRANTGELFF.

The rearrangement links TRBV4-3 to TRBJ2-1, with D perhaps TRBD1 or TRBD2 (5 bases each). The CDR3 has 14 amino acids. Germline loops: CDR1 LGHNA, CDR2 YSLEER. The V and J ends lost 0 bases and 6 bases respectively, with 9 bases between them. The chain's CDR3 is CASSQESGTNEQFF. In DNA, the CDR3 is TGCGCCAGCAGCCAAGAGTCAGGGACCAATGAGCAGTTCTTC.

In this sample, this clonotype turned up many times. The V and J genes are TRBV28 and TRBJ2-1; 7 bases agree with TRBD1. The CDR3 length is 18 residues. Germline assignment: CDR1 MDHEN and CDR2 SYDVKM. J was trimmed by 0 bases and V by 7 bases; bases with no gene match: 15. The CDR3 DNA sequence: TGTGCCAGCACCCCCATTCTAGGGACAGAAAGCTCCTACAATGAGCAGTTCTTC. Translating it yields CASTPILGTESSYNEQFF. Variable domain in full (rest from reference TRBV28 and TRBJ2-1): DVKVTQSSRYLVKRTGEKVFLECVQDMDHENMFWYRQDPGLGLRLIYFSYDVKMKEKGDIPEGYSVSREKKERFSLILESASTNQTSMYLCASTPILGTESSYNEQFFGPGTRLTVL.

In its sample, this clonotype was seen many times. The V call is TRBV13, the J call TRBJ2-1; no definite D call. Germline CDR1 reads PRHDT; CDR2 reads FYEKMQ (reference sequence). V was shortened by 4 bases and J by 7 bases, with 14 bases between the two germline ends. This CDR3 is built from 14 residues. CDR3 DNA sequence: TGTGCCAGCAGCTCTACCTATAGTGGTAATGAGCAGTTCTTC. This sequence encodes CASSSTYSGNEQFF.

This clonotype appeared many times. CDR3 residues: CASSRPRATEAFF. The DNA of the CDR3 is TGTGCCAGCAGTCGCCCGCGGGCCACTGAAGCTTTCTTT. The chain joins TRBV28 to TRBJ1-1; D gene uncertain. CDR1 and CDR2 from the germline V gene are MDHEN and SYDVKM. With 5 bases removed from V and 4 bases from J, the gap between germline ends came to 11 bases. CDR3 size: 13 residues.

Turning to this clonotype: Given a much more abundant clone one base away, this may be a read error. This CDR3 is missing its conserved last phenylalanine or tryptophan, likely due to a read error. This CDR3 reads CSAKIGTTEAFV. CDR3 in DNA: TGCAGTGCTAAAATCGGGACCACTGAAGCTTTCGTT. The V and J genes are TRBV20-1 and TRBJ1-1, with a tentative D call TRBD1 (5 bases). Trimming took off 4 bases at V and 4 bases at J, with 10 bases between the two ends. Per germline, CDR1 DFQATT and CDR2 SNEGSKA (reference sequence). The CDR3 loop spans 12 amino acids.

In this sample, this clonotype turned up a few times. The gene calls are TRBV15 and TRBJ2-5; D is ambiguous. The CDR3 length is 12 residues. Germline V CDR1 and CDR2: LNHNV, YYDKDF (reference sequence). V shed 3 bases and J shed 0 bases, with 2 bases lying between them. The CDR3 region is CATSSDQETQYF. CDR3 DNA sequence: TGTGCCACCAGCAGTGACCAAGAGACCCAGTACTTC.

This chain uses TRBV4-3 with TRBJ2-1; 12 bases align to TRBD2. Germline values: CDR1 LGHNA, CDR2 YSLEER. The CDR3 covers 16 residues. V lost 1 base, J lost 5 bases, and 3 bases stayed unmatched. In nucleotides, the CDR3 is TGCGCCAGCAGCCAAGGGCTAGCGGGAGGGGACAATGAGCAGTTCTTC. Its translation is CASSQGLAGGDNEQFF.

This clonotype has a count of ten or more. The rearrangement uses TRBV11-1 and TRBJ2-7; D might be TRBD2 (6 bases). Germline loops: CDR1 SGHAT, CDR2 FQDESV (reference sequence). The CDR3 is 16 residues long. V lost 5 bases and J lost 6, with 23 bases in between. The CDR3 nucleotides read TGTGCCAGCAGCCGCGCCGGGGCGGGACTTCCGAGCGAGCAGTACTTC. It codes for CASSRAGAGLPSEQYF.

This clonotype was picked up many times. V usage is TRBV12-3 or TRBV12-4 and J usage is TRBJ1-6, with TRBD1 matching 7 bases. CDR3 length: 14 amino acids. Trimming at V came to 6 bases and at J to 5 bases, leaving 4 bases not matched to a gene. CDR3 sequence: CASSQGQNNSPLHF. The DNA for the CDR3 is TGTGCCAGCAGCCAGGGACAGAATAATTCACCCCTCCACTTT.

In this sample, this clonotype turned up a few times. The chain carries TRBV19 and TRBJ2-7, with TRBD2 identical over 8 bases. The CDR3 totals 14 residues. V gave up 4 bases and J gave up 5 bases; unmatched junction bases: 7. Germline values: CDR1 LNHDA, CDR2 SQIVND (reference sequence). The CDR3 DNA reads TGTGCCAGTAGTACGGGACTAGAAAACCACGAGCAGTACTTC. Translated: CASSTGLENHEQYF.